The clone carrying this T cell receptor beta chain was detected only once. This record belongs to a study of Ad26.COV2.S vaccination and SARS-CoV-2 variants. Sequencing was performed with immunoSEQ multiplex PCR; in TCRdb, only in-frame clones are kept and a portion is missing. The table shows 350,000 to 400,000 clones, with about 91% occurring only once. Trimming at V came to 0 bases and at J to 1 base, leaving 2 bases not matched to a gene. Germline CDR1 is KGHSH and CDR2 is LQKENI. The CDR3 runs 16 residues. Indicated treatment: around 19 received Ad26.COV2.S at low or high dose, single or two shots; several received placebo; per-sample allocation not given. Collection of samples fell on day 63 after the first vaccine or placebo injection.

The sequence came from a person aged 18 to 65 who received the Ad26.COV2.S COVID-19 vaccine or a placebo. V and J are TRBV18 and TRBJ2-2, with 7 bases that match TRBD1. Source: peripheral blood, taken in a trial of Ad26.COV2.S vaccine versus placebo. The CDR3 protein is CASSPPRQGNTGELFF. In DNA, the CDR3 is TGTGCCAGCTCACCACCCCGACAGGGGAACACCGGGGAGCTGTTTTTT.